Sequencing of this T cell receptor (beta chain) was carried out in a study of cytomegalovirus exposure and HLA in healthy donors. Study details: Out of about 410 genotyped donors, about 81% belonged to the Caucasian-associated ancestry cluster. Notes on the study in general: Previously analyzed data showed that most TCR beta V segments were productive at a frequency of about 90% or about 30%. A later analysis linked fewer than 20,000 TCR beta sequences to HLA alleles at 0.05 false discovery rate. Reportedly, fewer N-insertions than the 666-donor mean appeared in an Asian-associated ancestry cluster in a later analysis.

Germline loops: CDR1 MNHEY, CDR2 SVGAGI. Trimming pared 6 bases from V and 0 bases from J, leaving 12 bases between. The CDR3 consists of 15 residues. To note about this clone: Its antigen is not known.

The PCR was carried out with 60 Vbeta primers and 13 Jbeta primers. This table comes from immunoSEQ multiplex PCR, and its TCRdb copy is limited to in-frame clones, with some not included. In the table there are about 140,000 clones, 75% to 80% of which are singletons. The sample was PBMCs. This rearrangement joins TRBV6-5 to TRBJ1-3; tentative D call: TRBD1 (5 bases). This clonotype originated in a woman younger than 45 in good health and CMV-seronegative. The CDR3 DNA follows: TGTGCCAGCAGACCACGGGACTTCTCTGGAAACACCATATATTTT. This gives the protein CASRPRDFSGNTIYF.